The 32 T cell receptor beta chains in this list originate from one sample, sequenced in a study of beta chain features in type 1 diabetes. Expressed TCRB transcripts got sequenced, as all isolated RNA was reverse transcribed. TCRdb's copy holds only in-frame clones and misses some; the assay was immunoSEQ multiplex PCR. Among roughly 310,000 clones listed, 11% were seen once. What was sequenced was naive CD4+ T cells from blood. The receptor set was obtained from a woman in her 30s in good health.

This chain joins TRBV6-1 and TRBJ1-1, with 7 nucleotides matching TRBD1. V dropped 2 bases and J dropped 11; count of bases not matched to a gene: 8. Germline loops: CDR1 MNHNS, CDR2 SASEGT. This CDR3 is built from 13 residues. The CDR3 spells CASSELGPGGAFF. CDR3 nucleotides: TGTGCCAGCAGTGAACTTGGGCCAGGGGGGGCTTTCTTT.

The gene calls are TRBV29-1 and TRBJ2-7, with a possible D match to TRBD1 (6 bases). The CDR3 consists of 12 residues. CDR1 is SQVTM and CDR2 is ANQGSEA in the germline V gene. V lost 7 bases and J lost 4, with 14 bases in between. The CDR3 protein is CSAVDRTYEQYF. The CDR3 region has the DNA TGCAGCGCCGTGGACAGAACGTACGAGCAGTACTTC.

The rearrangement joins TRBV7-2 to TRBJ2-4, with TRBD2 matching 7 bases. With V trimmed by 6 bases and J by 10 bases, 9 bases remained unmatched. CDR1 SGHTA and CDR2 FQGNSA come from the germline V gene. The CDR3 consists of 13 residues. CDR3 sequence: CASRSLAVGIQYF. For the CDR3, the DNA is TGTGCCAGCAGATCCCTAGCGGTTGGTATTCAGTACTTC. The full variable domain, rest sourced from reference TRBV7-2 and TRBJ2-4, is GAGVSQSPSNKVTEKGKDVELRCDPISGHTALYWYRQSLGQGLEFLIYFQGNSAPDKSGLPSDRFSAERTGGSVSTLTIQRTQQEDSAVYLCASRSLAVGIQYFGAGTRLSVL.

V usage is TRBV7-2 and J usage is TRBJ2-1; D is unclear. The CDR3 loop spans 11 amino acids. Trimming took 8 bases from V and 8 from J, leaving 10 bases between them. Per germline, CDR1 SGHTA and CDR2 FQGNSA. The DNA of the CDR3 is TGTGCCAGCTCAGTCGTATATGAGCAGTTCTTC. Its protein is CASSVVYEQFF.

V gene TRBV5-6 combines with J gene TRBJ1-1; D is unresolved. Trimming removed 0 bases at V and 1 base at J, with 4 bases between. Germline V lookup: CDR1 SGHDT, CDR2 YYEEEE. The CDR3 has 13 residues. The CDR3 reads CASSLGANTEAFF. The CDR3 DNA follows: TGTGCCAGCAGCTTGGGAGCGAACACTGAAGCTTTCTTT.

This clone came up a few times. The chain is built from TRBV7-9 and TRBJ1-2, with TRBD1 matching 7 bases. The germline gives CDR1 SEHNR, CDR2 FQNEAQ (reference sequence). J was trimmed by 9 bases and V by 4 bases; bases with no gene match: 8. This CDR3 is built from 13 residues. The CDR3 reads CASSSTGDTSYTF. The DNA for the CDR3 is TGTGCCAGCAGCTCAACAGGGGATACGAGCTACACCTTC.

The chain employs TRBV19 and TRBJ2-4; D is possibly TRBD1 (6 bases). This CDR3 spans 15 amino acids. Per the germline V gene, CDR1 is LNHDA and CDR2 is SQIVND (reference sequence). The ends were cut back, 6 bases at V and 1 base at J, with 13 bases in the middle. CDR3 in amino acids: CASRATGIAKNIQYF. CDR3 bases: TGTGCCAGTAGGGCAACAGGGATTGCCAAAAACATTCAGTACTTC.

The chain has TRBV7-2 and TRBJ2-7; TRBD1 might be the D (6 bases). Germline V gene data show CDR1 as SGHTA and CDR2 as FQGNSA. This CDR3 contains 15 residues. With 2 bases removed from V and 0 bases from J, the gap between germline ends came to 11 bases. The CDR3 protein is CASSLRQVNSYEQYF. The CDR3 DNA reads TGTGCCAGCAGCTTAAGACAGGTTAACTCCTACGAGCAGTACTTC.

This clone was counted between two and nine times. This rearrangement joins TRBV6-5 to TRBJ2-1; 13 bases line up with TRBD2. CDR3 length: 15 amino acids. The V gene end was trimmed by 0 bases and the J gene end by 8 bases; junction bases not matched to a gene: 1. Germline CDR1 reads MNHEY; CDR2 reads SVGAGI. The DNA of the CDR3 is TGTGCCAGCAGTTACTCGACTAGCGGGAGGTATGAGCAGTTCTTC. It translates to CASSYSTSGRYEQFF.

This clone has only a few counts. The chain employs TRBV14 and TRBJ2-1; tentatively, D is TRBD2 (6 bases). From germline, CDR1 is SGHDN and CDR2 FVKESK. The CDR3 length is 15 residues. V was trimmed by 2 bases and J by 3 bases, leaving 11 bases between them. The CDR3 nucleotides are TGTGCCAGCAGCCAATTCGGGAGCCACTACAATGAGCAGTTCTTC. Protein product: CASSQFGSHYNEQFF.

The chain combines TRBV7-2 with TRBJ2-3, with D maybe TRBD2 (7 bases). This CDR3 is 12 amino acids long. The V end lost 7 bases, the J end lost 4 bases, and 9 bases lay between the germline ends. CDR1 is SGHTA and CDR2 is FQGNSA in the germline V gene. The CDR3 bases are TGTGCCAGCACCGGGGGGCCAGATACGCAGTATTTT. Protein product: CASTGGPDTQYF. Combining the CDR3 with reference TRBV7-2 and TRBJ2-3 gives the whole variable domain GAGVSQSPSNKVTEKGKDVELRCDPISGHTALYWYRQSLGQGLEFLIYFQGNSAPDKSGLPSDRFSAERTGGSVSTLTIQRTQQEDSAVYLCASTGGPDTQYFGPGTRLTVL.

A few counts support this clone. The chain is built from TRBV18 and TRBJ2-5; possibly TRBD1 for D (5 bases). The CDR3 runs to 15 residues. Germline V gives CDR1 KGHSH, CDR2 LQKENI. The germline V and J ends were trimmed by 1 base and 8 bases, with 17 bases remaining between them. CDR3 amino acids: CASSPRTGVPPTQYF. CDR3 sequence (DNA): TGTGCCAGCTCACCACGCACAGGCGTCCCTCCTACCCAGTACTTC.

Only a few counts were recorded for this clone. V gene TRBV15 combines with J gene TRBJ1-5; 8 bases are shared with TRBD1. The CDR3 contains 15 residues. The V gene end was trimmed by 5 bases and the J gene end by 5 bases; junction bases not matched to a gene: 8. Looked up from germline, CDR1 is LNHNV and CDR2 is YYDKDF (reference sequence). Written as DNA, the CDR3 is TGTGCCACCAGCCGATACAGGGGGGTGGATCAGCCCCAGCATTTT. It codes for CATSRYRGVDQPQHF.

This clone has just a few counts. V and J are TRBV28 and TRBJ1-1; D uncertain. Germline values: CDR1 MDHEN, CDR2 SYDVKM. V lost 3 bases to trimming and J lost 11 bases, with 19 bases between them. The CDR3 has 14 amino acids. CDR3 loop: CASSFPSDYSRAFF. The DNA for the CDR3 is TGTGCCAGCAGTTTTCCTTCCGATTATTCTCGGGCTTTCTTT.

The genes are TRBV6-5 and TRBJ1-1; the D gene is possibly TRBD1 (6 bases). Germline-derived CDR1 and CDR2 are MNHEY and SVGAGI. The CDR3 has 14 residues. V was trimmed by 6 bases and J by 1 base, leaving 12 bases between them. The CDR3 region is CASSKGGGNTEAFF. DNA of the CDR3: TGTGCCAGCAGCAAGGGAGGGGGGAACACTGAAGCTTTCTTT.

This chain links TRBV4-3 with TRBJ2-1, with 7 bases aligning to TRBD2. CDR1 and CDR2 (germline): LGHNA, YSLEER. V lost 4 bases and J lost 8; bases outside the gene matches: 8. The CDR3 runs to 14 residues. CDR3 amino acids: CASSPRTSRDEQFF. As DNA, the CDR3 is TGCGCCAGCAGCCCCCGGACTAGTAGGGATGAGCAGTTCTTC.

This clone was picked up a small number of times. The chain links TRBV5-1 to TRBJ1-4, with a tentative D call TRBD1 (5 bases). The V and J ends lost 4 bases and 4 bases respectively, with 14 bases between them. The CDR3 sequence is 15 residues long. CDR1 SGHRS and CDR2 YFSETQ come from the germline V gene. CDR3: CASSPSGLLNEKLFF. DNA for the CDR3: TGCGCCAGCAGCCCCTCGGGACTACTTAATGAAAAACTGTTTTTT.

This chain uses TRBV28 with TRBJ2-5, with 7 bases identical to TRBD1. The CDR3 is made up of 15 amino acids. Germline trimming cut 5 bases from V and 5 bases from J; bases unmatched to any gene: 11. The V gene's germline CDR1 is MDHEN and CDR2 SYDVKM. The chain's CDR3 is CASSLWGQITETQYF. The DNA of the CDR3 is TGTGCCAGCAGTCTTTGGGGACAGATAACGGAGACCCAGTACTTC.

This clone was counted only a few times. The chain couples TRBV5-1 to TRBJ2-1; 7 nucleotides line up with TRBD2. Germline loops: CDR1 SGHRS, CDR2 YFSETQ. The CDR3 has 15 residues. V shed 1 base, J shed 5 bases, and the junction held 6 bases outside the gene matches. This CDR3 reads CASSLPLAVNNEQFF. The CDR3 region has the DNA TGCGCCAGCAGCTTGCCGCTAGCGGTAAACAATGAGCAGTTCTTC.

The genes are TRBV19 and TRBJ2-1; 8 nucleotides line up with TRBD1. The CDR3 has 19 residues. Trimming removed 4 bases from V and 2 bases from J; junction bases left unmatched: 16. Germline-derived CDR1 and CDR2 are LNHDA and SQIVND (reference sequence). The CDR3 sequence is CASSTSRLRTGPAYNEQFF. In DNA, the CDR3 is TGTGCCAGTAGTACCTCGAGACTACGGACAGGGCCGGCCTACAATGAGCAGTTCTTC.

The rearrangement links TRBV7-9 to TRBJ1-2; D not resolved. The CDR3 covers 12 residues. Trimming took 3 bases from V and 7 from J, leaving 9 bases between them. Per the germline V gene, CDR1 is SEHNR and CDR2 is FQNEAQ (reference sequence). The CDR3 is CASSLRGGGYTF. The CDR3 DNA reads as TGTGCCAGCAGCTTGCGGGGTGGTGGCTACACCTTC.

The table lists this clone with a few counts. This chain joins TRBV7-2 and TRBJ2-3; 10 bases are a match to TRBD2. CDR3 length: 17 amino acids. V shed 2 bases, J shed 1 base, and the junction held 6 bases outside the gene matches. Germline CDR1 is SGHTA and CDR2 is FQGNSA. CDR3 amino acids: CASSLNRSGRRTDTQYF. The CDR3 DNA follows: TGTGCCAGCAGCTTAAATCGTAGCGGGAGGCGCACAGATACGCAGTATTTT.

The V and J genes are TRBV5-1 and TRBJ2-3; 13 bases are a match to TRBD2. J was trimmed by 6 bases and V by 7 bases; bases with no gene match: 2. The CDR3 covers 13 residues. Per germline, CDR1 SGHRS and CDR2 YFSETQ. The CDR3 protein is CASGLAGADTQYF. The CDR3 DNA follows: TGCGCCAGCGGACTAGCGGGGGCCGATACGCAGTATTTT.

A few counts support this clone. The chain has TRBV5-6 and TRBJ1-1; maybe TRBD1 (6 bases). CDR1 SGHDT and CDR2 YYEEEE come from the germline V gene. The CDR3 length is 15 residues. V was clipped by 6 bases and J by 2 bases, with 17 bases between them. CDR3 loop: CASTFWGQTNTEAFF. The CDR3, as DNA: TGTGCCAGCACCTTCTGGGGACAAACAAACACTGAAGCTTTCTTT.

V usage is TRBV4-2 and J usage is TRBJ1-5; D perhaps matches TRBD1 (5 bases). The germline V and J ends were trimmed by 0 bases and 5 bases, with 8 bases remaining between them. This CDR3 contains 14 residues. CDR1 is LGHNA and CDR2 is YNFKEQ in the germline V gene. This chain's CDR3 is CASSQEGEDQPQHF. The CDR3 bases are TGTGCCAGCAGCCAAGAAGGGGAGGATCAGCCCCAGCATTTT.

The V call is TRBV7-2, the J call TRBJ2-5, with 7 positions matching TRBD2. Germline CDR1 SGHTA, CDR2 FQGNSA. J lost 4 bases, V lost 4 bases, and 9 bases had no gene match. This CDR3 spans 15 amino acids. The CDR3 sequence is CASSSFVGGRETQYF. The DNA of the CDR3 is TGTGCCAGCAGCTCTTTTGTGGGAGGGCGAGAGACCCAGTACTTC.

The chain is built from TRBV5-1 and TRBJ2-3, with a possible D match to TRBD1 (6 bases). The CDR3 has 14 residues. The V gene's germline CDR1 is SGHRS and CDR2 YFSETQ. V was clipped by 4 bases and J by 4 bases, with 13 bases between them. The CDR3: CASSPGDSADTQYF. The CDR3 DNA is TGCGCCAGCAGCCCAGGGGATTCCGCAGATACGCAGTATTTT.

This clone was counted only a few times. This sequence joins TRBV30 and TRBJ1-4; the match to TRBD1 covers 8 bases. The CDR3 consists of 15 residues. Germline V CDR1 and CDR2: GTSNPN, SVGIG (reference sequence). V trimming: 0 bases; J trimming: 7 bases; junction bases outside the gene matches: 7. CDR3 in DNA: TGTGCCTGGAGTGTACTTCAGGGGGCTTTTGAAAAACTGTTTTTT. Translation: CAWSVLQGAFEKLFF.

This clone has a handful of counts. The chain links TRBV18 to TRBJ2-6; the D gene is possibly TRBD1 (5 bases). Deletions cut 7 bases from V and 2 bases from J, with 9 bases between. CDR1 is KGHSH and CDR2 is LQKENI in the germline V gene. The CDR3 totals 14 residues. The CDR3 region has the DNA TGTGCCAGCTTCTCAGGGACTGGGGCCAACGTCCTGACTTTC. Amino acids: CASFSGTGANVLTF. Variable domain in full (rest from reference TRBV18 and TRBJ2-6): NAGVMQNPRHLVRRRGQEARLRCSPMKGHSHVYWYRQLPEEGLKFMVYLQKENIIDESGMPKERFSAEFPKEGPSILRIQQVVRGDSAAYFCASFSGTGANVLTFGAGSRLTVL.

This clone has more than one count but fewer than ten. In nucleotides, the CDR3 is TGTGCCAGCAGCCCCCTTTCGGGTGAGCAGTTCTTC. Translation: CASSPLSGEQFF. The chain is built from TRBV7-2 and TRBJ2-1; no clear D. V was clipped by 5 bases and J by 9 bases, with 11 bases between them. CDR1 and CDR2 (germline): SGHTA, FQGNSA. The CDR3 covers 12 residues.

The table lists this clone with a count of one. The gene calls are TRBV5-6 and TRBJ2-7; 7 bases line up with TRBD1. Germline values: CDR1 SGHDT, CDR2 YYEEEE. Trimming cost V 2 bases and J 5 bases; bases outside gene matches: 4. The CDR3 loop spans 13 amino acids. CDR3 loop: CASSFSGTDEQYF. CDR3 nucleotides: TGTGCCAGCAGCTTCTCCGGGACAGACGAGCAGTACTTC.

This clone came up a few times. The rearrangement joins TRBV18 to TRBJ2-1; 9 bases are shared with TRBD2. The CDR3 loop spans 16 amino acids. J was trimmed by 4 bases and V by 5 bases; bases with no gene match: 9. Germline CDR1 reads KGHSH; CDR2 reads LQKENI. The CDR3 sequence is CASSFIAGVTYNEQFF. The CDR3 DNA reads TGTGCCAGCTCATTTATAGCGGGAGTAACTTACAATGAGCAGTTCTTC.